The 9 T cell receptor beta chains reported below all come from one sample, sequenced in a study of Ad26.COV2.S vaccination and SARS-CoV-2 variants. Treatment noted: around 19 received Ad26.COV2.S at low or high dose, single or two shots; about 5 received placebo; per-sample allocation not given. Samples came from day 63 after the first vaccine or placebo injection. Profiling relied on immunoSEQ multiplex PCR, and the TCRdb table lists in-frame clones only, not all of them. Of under 550,000 clones in the sample, roughly 90% are singletons; the top ten hold 3.6%. The starting material was peripheral blood, obtained in a trial of Ad26.COV2.S vaccine versus placebo. Source of these receptors: a person between 18 and 59 years old who received the Ad26.COV2.S COVID-19 vaccine or a placebo.

This clone was observed a single time. The chain employs TRBV19 and TRBJ2-1; the match to TRBD2 covers 12 bases. This CDR3 contains 16 residues. Germline V lookup: CDR1 LNHDA, CDR2 SQIVND (reference sequence). The junction had 5 bases not matched to a gene; V was cut back by 5 bases and J by 3 bases. CDR3 in amino acids: CASSSTSGGYYNEQFF. For the CDR3, the DNA is TGTGCCAGTAGTTCGACTAGCGGGGGATACTACAATGAGCAGTTCTTC.

The chain couples TRBV19 to TRBJ2-3, with a tentative D call TRBD2 (6 bases). The V gene lost 8 bases and the J gene lost 6 bases, with 15 bases spanning the gap. Germline V gene data show CDR1 as LNHDA and CDR2 as SQIVND (reference sequence). The CDR3 loop spans 13 amino acids. The CDR3 DNA is TGTGCCAGTGGGGGGTTCCCCGGGGATACGCAGTATTTT. Amino acid sequence: CASGGFPGDTQYF.

V usage is TRBV24-1 and J usage is TRBJ2-1, with TRBD2 matching 7 bases. The germline CDR1 and CDR2 sequences are KGHDR and SFDVKD. The CDR3 runs 12 residues. V lost 9 bases and J lost 5; bases outside the gene matches: 3. For the CDR3, the DNA is TGTGCCACCCGGGACTACGACAATGAGCAGTTCTTC. Its translation: CATRDYDNEQFF.

This sequence joins TRBV5-5 and TRBJ1-1; D is undetermined. The germline V gene encodes CDR1 SGHKS and CDR2 YYEKEE (reference sequence). V shed 1 base and J shed 1 base, with 11 bases lying between them. The CDR3 is made up of 15 amino acids. This chain's CDR3 is CASSLMGGGNTEAFF. In nucleotides, the CDR3 is TGTGCCAGCAGCTTGATGGGCGGTGGGAACACTGAAGCTTTCTTT.

The chain combines TRBV11-2 with TRBJ2-5, with 12 positions matching TRBD2. J gave up 6 bases and V 6 bases, and 14 bases lay outside the gene matches. The CDR3 loop spans 17 amino acids. Germline CDR1 and CDR2: SGHAT and FQNNGV. This CDR3 reads CASRQLAGGPYVKTQYF. In DNA, the CDR3 is TGTGCCAGCAGACAGCTAGCGGGGGGGCCGTACGTAAAGACCCAGTACTTC. The full variable domain, its missing parts supplied by reference TRBV11-2 and TRBJ2-5, is EAGVAQSPRYKIIEKRQSVAFWCNPISGHATLYWYQQILGQGPKLLIQFQNNGVVDDSQLPKDRFSAERLKGVDSTLKIQPAKLEDSAVYLCASRQLAGGPYVKTQYFGPGTRLLVL.

J is TRBJ1-1 and V is TRBV6-6; D might be TRBD1 (6 bases). The CDR3 extends over 14 amino acids. The ends were cut back, 2 bases at V and 4 bases at J, with 11 bases in the middle. The germline CDR1 and CDR2 sequences are MNHNY and SVGAGI (reference sequence). This CDR3 reads CASSYGGRGTEAFF. The DNA of the CDR3 is TGTGCCAGCAGTTACGGGGGCCGGGGCACTGAAGCTTTCTTT.

This clone has only one observation. The chain has TRBV7-2 and TRBJ2-1; D is ambiguous. The V gene lost 7 bases and the J gene lost 1 base, with 11 bases spanning the gap. CDR1 SGHTA and CDR2 FQGNSA come from the germline V gene. The length of the CDR3 is 14 residues. CDR3 region: CASTILGSYNEQFF. Here the CDR3 DNA reads TGTGCCAGCACCATTCTCGGTTCCTACAATGAGCAGTTCTTC.

This clone has just one count. This chain connects TRBV28 to TRBJ1-5; D is undetermined. V shed 1 base and J shed 15 bases, with 19 bases lying between them. Germline CDR1 is MDHEN and CDR2 is SYDVKM. The CDR3 covers 14 residues. In nucleotides, the CDR3 is TGTGCCAGCAGTTTATCGATACAAGGTCGTGTTAGGCATTTT. It is translated as CASSLSIQGRVRHF.

The rearrangement joins TRBV7-8 to TRBJ2-3, with 7 bases lining up with TRBD1. V dropped 5 bases and J dropped 2; count of bases not matched to a gene: 10. The CDR3 runs to 16 residues. Germline V gene sequence: CDR1 SGHVS, CDR2 FQNEAQ. CDR3 amino acids: CASSILTGIPTDTQYF. The CDR3, as DNA: TGTGCCAGCAGCATCTTGACAGGGATTCCCACAGATACGCAGTATTTT.